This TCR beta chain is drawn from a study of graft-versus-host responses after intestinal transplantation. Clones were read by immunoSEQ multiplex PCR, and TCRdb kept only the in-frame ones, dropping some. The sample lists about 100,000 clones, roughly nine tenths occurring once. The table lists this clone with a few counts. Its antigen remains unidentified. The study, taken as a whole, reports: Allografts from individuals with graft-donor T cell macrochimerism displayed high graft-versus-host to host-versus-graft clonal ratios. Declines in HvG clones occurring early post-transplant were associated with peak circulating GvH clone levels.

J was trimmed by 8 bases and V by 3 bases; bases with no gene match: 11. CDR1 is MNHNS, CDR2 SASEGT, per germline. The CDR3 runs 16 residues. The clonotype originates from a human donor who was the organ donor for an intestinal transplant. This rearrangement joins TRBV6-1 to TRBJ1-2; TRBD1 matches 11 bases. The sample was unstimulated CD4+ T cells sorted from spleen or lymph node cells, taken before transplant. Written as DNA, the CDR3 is TGTGCCAGCAGTGATCTCCACCGGGACAGGGGGGCCGGCTACACCTTC. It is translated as CASSDLHRDRGAGYTF.